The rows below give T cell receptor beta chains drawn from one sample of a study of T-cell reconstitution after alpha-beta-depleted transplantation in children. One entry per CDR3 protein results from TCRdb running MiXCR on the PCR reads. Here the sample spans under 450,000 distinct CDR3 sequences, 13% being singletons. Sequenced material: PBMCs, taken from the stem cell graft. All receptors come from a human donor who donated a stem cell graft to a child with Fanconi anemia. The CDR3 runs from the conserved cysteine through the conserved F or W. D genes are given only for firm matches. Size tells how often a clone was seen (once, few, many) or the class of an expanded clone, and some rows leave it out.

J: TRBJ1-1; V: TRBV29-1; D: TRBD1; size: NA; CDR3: CSALGGGQLNTEAFF; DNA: TGCAGCGCCCTTGGTGGGGGACAGTTGAACACTGAAGCTTTCTTT
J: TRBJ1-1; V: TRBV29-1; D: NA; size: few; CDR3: CSVAAQLNTEAFF; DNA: TGCAGCGTTGCGGCACAACTTAACACTGAAGCTTTCTTT
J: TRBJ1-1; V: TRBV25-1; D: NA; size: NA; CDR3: CASIRGGMNTEAFF; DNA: TGTGCCAGCATAAGGGGGGGCATGAACACTGAAGCTTTCTTT
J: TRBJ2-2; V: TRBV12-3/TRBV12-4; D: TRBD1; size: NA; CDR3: CASSDPRGGTWELFF; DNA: TGTGCCAGCAGTGACCCGAGAGGGGGCACCTGGGAGCTGTTTTTT
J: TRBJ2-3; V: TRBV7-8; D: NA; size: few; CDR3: CASSLRTPNTDTQYF; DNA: TGTGCCAGCAGCTTACGCACCCCCAACACAGATACGCAGTATTTT
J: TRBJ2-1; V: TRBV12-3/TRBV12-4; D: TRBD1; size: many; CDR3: CASTPAGGNEQFF; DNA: TGTGCCAGCACCCCCGCAGGGGGTAATGAGCAGTTCTTC
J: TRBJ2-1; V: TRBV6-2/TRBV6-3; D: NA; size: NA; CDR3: CASSTGIYNEQFF; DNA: TGTGCCAGCAGTACGGGGATCTACAATGAGCAGTTCTTC
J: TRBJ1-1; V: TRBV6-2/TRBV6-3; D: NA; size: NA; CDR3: CASSYGFMNTEAFF; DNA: TGTGCCAGCAGTTACGGGTTCATGAACACTGAAGCTTTCTTT
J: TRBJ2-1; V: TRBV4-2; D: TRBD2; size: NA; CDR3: CASSQDFLAGSYNEQFF; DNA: TGTGCCAGCAGCCAAGACTTCTTAGCGGGGTCCTACAATGAGCAGTTCTTC
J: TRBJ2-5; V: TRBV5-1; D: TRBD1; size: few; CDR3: CASSVGTVQETQYF; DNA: TGCGCCAGCAGCGTGGGGACAGTCCAAGAGACCCAGTACTTC
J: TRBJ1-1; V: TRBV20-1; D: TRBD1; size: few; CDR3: CSAGTAIEAFF; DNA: TGCAGTGCTGGGACAGCTATTGAAGCTTTCTTT
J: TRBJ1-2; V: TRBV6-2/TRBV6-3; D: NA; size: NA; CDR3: CASTTNDYGYTF; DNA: TGTGCCAGCACCACGAATGACTATGGCTACACCTTC
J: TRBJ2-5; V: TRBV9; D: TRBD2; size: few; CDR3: CASGTGLGETQYF; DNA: TGTGCCAGCGGGACGGGACTAGGAGAGACCCAGTACTTC
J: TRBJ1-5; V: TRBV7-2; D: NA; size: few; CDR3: CASSFMRDSNQPQHF; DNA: TGTGCCAGCAGCTTTATGAGAGATAGCAATCAGCCCCAGCATTTT
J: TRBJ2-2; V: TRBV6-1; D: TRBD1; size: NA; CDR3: CASSEFNRGNTGELFF; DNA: TGTGCCAGCAGTGAATTCAACAGGGGGAACACCGGGGAGCTGTTTTTT
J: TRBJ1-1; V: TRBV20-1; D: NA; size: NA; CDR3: CSARSTTEAFF; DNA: TGCAGTGCTCGATCCACCACTGAAGCTTTCTTT
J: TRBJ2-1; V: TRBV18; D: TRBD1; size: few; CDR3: CASHGTLQGEDEQFF; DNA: TGTGCCAGCCACGGAACCCTACAGGGGGAGGATGAGCAGTTCTTC
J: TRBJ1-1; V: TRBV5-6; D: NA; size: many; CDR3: CASSLSGSNTEAFF; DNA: TGTGCCAGCAGCTTATCAGGGAGCAACACTGAAGCTTTCTTT
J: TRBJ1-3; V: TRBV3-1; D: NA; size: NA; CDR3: CATSRVSGNTIYF; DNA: TGTGCCACCTCCAGGGTCTCTGGAAACACCATATATTTT
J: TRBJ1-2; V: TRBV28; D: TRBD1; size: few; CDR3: CASSLDTPGQEIYGYTF; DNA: TGTGCCAGCAGTTTGGATACCCCCGGACAGGAGATCTATGGCTACACCTTC
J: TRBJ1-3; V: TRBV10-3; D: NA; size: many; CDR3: CAISRDIRQGNGNTIYF; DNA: TGTGCCATCAGCAGAGATATCCGCCAGGGGAATGGAAACACCATATATTTT
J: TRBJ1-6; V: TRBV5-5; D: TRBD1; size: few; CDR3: CASSLQGADSPLHF; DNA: TGTGCCAGCAGCTTACAGGGGGCTGATTCACCCCTCCACTTT
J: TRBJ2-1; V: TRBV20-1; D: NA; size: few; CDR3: CSALRLVPYNEQFF; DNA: TGCAGTGCCCTCCGACTAGTCCCCTACAATGAGCAGTTCTTC
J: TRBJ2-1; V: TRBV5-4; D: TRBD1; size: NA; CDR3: CASSPPGQRLQFF; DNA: TGTGCCAGCAGCCCACCGGGACAGCGGCTGCAGTTCTTC